Below are 30 T cell receptor beta chains sequenced from a single sample in a study of blood T cell repertoires in COVID-19. Here immunoSEQ multiplex PCR was the method, and the copy in TCRdb shows in-frame clones only, minus some. The table includes about 62,000 clones, roughly 88% detected once. The sample consisted of peripheral blood. These receptors were obtained from a human donor in a cohort sampled during active COVID-19.

The rearrangement uses TRBV25-1 and TRBJ2-7; 9 positions agree with TRBD1. In germline, CDR1 is MGHDK, CDR2 SYGVNS. V was pared by 4 bases and J by 0 bases, with 13 bases of the junction left unmatched. The CDR3 totals 18 residues. This chain's CDR3 is CASSATSNRDRDSYEQYF. The CDR3 region has the DNA TGTGCCAGCAGTGCCACCTCAAACAGGGACAGGGACTCCTACGAGCAGTACTTC.

V and J are TRBV6-5 and TRBJ2-7; 8 bases are a match to TRBD2. The CDR3 extends over 15 amino acids. V was clipped by 7 bases and J by 1 base; unmatched bases: 9. Germline CDR1 reads MNHEY; CDR2 reads SVGAGI. The CDR3 coding sequence is TGTGCCAGCAACCTCAACCCGGGGGGGTCCTACGAGCAGTACTTC. Translation gives CASNLNPGGSYEQYF.

The gene calls are TRBV7-9 and TRBJ2-1, with 7 bases matching TRBD2. The CDR3 length is 13 residues. Germline-derived CDR1 and CDR2 are SEHNR and FQNEAQ (reference sequence). J was trimmed by 9 bases and V by 7 bases; bases with no gene match: 9. The CDR3 DNA sequence: TGTGCCAGCACCTCCTTCGGGGAGGGTGAGCAGTTCTTC. Encoded protein: CASTSFGEGEQFF.

The chain links TRBV4-1 to TRBJ1-1; TRBD1 might be the D (6 bases). The CDR3 sequence is 15 residues long. V dropped 3 bases and J dropped 0 bases, with 11 bases sitting between them. In germline, CDR1 is MGHRA, CDR2 YSYEKL. CDR3 bases: TGCGCCAGCAGCCAGACTAAGGGGGTGAACACTGAAGCTTTCTTT. This codes for CASSQTKGVNTEAFF.

This chain joins TRBV28 and TRBJ1-6; 9 bases fit TRBD1. J gave up 5 bases and V 6 bases, and 8 bases lay outside the gene matches. The germline CDR1 and CDR2 sequences are MDHEN and SYDVKM. The CDR3 has 16 residues. CDR3 nucleotides: TGTGCCAGCAGCCCGGACAGGGGATTCGATAATTCACCCCTCCACTTT. Translating gives CASSPDRGFDNSPLHF.

The CDR3 DNA follows: TGTGCCAGCAGCTTAGACGGGAGAGGGCGGGGTAATTCACCCCTCCACTTT. Translation gives CASSLDGRGRGNSPLHF. The chain couples TRBV7-6 to TRBJ1-6; no firm D call. V lost 1 base to trimming and J lost 6 bases, with 16 bases between them. The CDR3 sequence is 17 residues long. Germline V lookup: CDR1 SGHVS, CDR2 FNYEAQ.

This clone was observed once. The chain joins TRBV21-1 to TRBJ2-2; no DNA check was done on the table's D call, TRBD2. TRBV21-1 is shown as a pseudogene. CDR3 length: 19 residues. The CDR3 sequence: CASSKRKTSGRTNTGELFF. In DNA form, the CDR3 reads TGTGCCAGCAGCAAAAGGAAGACTAGCGGGAGAACGAACACCGGGGAGCTGTTTTTT.

J is TRBJ2-7 and V is TRBV27; D is perhaps TRBD1 (6 bases). CDR3 length: 13 residues. From germline, CDR1 is MNHEY and CDR2 SMNVEV (reference sequence). V was cut by 6 bases and J by 2 bases, with 11 bases left in between. CDR3 amino acids: CASRRTAPYEQYF. Written as DNA, the CDR3 is TGTGCCAGCAGAAGGACAGCTCCCTACGAGCAGTACTTC.

The V gene is TRBV11-2, the J gene TRBJ2-1; 8 bases map to TRBD2. The CDR3 runs to 19 residues. V was pared by 7 bases and J by 0 bases, with 17 bases of the junction left unmatched. CDR1 and CDR2 from the germline V gene are SGHAT and FQNNGV. The CDR3 DNA sequence: TGTGCCAGCACCTCGAGAGTGGGCGGGGGGAACCGCTCCTACAATGAGCAGTTCTTC. Translation gives CASTSRVGGGNRSYNEQFF.

J is TRBJ2-7 and V is TRBV5-4; D is possibly TRBD1 (6 bases). V was cut by 0 bases and J by 0 bases, with 10 bases left in between. Germline loops: CDR1 SGHNT, CDR2 YYREEE (reference sequence). The CDR3 covers 15 residues. Written as DNA, the CDR3 is TGTGCCAGCAGCTTGGAGCGCAGGGGCTCCTACGAGCAGTACTTC. Protein sequence: CASSLERRGSYEQYF.

Details on this clone: The same CDR3 also results from other DNA sequences found in this sample. This chain connects TRBV29-1 to TRBJ2-7, with TRBD2 as a possible D gene (7 bases). The germline V gene encodes CDR1 SQVTM and CDR2 ANQGSEA. This CDR3 comprises 12 residues. Trimming shortened V by 7 bases and J by 5 bases, and 15 bases separated the two germline ends. The DNA for the CDR3 is TGCAGCGGGGGGGGTCAGGGGAACGAGCAGTACTTC. Residues: CSGGGQGNEQYF.

The chain carries TRBV7-3 and TRBJ2-1, with D perhaps matching TRBD2 (6 bases). V lost 3 bases and J 6 bases, leaving 15 bases between the germline ends. The CDR3 is 15 amino acids. Germline V lookup: CDR1 SGHTA, CDR2 FQGTGA. CDR3 sequence: CASSLPTSVGNEQFF. The CDR3 coding sequence is TGTGCCAGCAGCTTGCCGACTAGTGTGGGCAATGAGCAGTTCTTC. Full variable domain (rest looked up from reference TRBV7-3 and TRBJ2-1): GAGVSQTPSNKVTEKGKYVELRCDPISGHTALYWYRQSLGQGPEFLIYFQGTGAADDSGLPNDRFFAVRPEGSVSTLKIQRTERGDSAVYLCASSLPTSVGNEQFFGPGTRLTVL.

This chain links TRBV11-3 with TRBJ2-2; D is possibly TRBD1 (7 bases). The CDR3 has 15 amino acids. V was shortened by 3 bases and J by 4 bases, with 12 bases between the two germline ends. The germline CDR1 and CDR2 sequences are SGHNT and YENEEA. The CDR3: CASSLEGARTGELFF. The CDR3 DNA sequence: TGTGCCAGCAGCTTGGAGGGGGCGCGCACCGGGGAGCTGTTTTTT.

CDR3 DNA sequence: TGTGCCAGCTCACTCACCGGGACAGCTCCCTCTGGGGCCAACGTCCTGACTTTC. This sequence encodes CASSLTGTAPSGANVLTF. The genes are TRBV18 and TRBJ2-6; 7 nucleotides align to TRBD1. This CDR3 has 18 amino acids. V was pared by 4 bases and J by 0 bases, with 9 bases of the junction left unmatched. The germline V gene encodes CDR1 KGHSH and CDR2 LQKENI.

The chain carries TRBV28 and TRBJ2-2; tentatively, D is TRBD2 (5 bases). Trimming shortened V by 7 bases and J by 1 base, and 10 bases separated the two germline ends. Per the germline V gene, CDR1 is MDHEN and CDR2 is SYDVKM. There are 14 residues in the CDR3. For the CDR3, the DNA is TGTGCCAGCATGCTGGGGAGGAACACCGGGGAGCTGTTTTTT. Encoded protein: CASMLGRNTGELFF. Full variable domain (missing parts from reference TRBV28 and TRBJ2-2): DVKVTQSSRYLVKRTGEKVFLECVQDMDHENMFWYRQDPGLGLRLIYFSYDVKMKEKGDIPEGYSVSREKKERFSLILESASTNQTSMYLCASMLGRNTGELFFGEGSRLTVL.

The chain is built from TRBV9 and TRBJ2-1, with unresolved D. The CDR3 extends over 12 amino acids. Trimming removed 5 bases at V and 6 bases at J, with 9 bases between. Germline-derived CDR1 and CDR2 are SGDLS and YYNGEE. The CDR3 nucleotides are TGTGCCAGCAGTGCACAGTTCAATGAGCAGTTCTTC. Amino acid sequence: CASSAQFNEQFF.

This chain links TRBV7-2 with TRBJ1-6; possibly TRBD1 for D (5 bases). Trimming cost V 5 bases and J 4 bases, with 15 bases left between them. CDR1 is SGHTA and CDR2 is FQGNSA in the germline V gene. The CDR3 runs to 16 residues. In DNA, the CDR3 is TGTGCCAGCAGCCGCCAAGGGGCGGGATATAATTCACCCCTCCACTTT. Translating it yields CASSRQGAGYNSPLHF.

This rearrangement joins TRBV5-4 to TRBJ2-1; 9 bases are shared with TRBD2. J was trimmed by 7 bases and V by 1 base; bases with no gene match: 12. This CDR3 contains 17 residues. Per germline, CDR1 SGHNT and CDR2 YYREEE (reference sequence). The CDR3 loop reads CASSLTAGGLGKNEQFF. The DNA of the CDR3 is TGTGCCAGCAGCTTGACGGCGGGGGGGCTAGGAAAGAATGAGCAGTTCTTC. The complete variable domain, with remaining parts taken from reference TRBV5-4 and TRBJ2-1, reads ETGVTQSPTHLIKTRGQQVTLRCSSQSGHNTVSWYQQALGQGPQFIFQYYREEENGRGNFPPRFSGLQFPNYSSELNVNALELDDSALYLCASSLTAGGLGKNEQFFGPGTRLTVL.

V and J are TRBV6-5 and TRBJ1-1; D not resolved. Trimming stripped 0 bases from V and 1 base from J, with 9 bases between. This CDR3 has 15 amino acids. Germline assignment: CDR1 MNHEY and CDR2 SVGAGI. The CDR3 DNA reads TGTGCCAGCAGTTACTCATCGGGAACGAACACTGAAGCTTTCTTT. Protein: CASSYSSGTNTEAFF.

The J gene is TRBJ2-1, the V gene TRBV5-6, with 9 nucleotides matching TRBD2. Germline V lookup: CDR1 SGHDT, CDR2 YYEEEE. Germline trimming cut 1 base from V and 4 bases from J; bases unmatched to any gene: 6. The CDR3 totals 16 residues. The CDR3 loop reads CASSLLPSGAYNEQFF. DNA for the CDR3: TGTGCCAGCAGCTTGTTGCCTAGCGGGGCATACAATGAGCAGTTCTTC.

The chain recombines TRBV7-2 with TRBJ2-1; D is undetermined. CDR3 size: 13 residues. V lost 4 bases and J 2 bases, leaving 6 bases between the germline ends. Germline V gene data show CDR1 as SGHTA and CDR2 as FQGNSA. CDR3 amino acids: CASSSQAYNEQFF. The CDR3 nucleotides read TGTGCCAGCAGCTCCCAGGCCTACAATGAGCAGTTCTTC.

This chain joins TRBV29-1 and TRBJ2-7; maybe TRBD2 (6 bases). The V end lost 3 bases, the J end lost 2 bases, and 11 bases lay between the germline ends. Germline V gene lookup returns CDR1 SQVTM and CDR2 ANQGSEA. The CDR3 contains 13 residues. CDR3 loop: CSVERDSPYEQYF. The CDR3 coding sequence is TGCAGCGTTGAGCGGGATTCCCCCTACGAGCAGTACTTC.

This sequence joins TRBV5-8 and TRBJ1-4, with D hard to call. The length of the CDR3 is 15 residues. V was clipped by 2 bases and J by 4 bases, with 12 bases between them. Germline CDR1 and CDR2: SGHTS and YDEGEE. CDR3 region: CASSLGGLGNEKLFF. The CDR3 DNA follows: TGTGCCAGCAGCTTAGGCGGCTTGGGTAATGAAAAACTGTTTTTT. Full variable domain (remainder filled in from reference TRBV5-8 and TRBJ1-4): EAGVTQSPTHLIKTRGQQATLRCSPISGHTSVYWYQQALGLGLQFLLWYDEGEERNRGNFPPRFSGRQFPNYSSELNVNALELEDSALYLCASSLGGLGNEKLFFGSGTQLSVL.

The V gene is TRBV28, the J gene TRBJ2-7; 12 nucleotides match TRBD2. J gave up 6 bases and V 5 bases, and 5 bases lay outside the gene matches. Germline V gives CDR1 MDHEN, CDR2 SYDVKM. The CDR3 is made up of 14 amino acids. In DNA, the CDR3 is TGTGCCAGCAGTGGGGCTAGCGGGAGGGCCGAGCAGTACTTC. It translates to CASSGASGRAEQYF. The full variable domain, rest sourced from reference TRBV28 and TRBJ2-7, is DVKVTQSSRYLVKRTGEKVFLECVQDMDHENMFWYRQDPGLGLRLIYFSYDVKMKEKGDIPEGYSVSREKKERFSLILESASTNQTSMYLCASSGASGRAEQYFGPGTRLTVT.

The chain uses TRBV5-8 and TRBJ2-3, with TRBD2 matching 13 bases. Trimming removed 5 bases from V and 2 bases from J; junction bases left unmatched: 17. Germline V lookup: CDR1 SGHTS, CDR2 YDEGEE. The CDR3 loop spans 20 amino acids. The DNA for the CDR3 is TGTGCCAGCAGGCTATGGGGACTAGCGGGGTCTCTTACCGCCACAGATACGCAGTATTTT. This encodes CASRLWGLAGSLTATDTQYF.

The chain carries TRBV5-6 and TRBJ1-1; D uncertain. The CDR3 covers 13 residues. CDR1 SGHDT and CDR2 YYEEEE come from the germline V gene. The V end lost 3 bases, the J end lost 1 base, and 7 bases lay between the germline ends. CDR3: CASSSTRNTEAFF. DNA for the CDR3: TGTGCCAGCAGCTCGACAAGGAACACTGAAGCTTTCTTT. The complete variable domain, with remaining parts taken from reference TRBV5-6 and TRBJ1-1, reads DAGVTQSPTHLIKTRGQQVTLRCSPKSGHDTVSWYQQALGQGPQFIFQYYEEEERQRGNFPDRFSGHQFPNYSSELNVNALLLGDSALYLCASSSTRNTEAFFGQGTRLTVV.

The chain uses TRBV19 and TRBJ1-1; 8 nucleotides match TRBD1. The V gene's germline CDR1 is LNHDA and CDR2 SQIVND (reference sequence). The CDR3 extends over 15 amino acids. The trim removed 5 bases at V and 3 bases at J, leaving 8 bases unmatched. The CDR3 bases are TGTGCCAGTAGTTTTGGACAGGGCCGGGACACTGAAGCTTTCTTT. Translating gives CASSFGQGRDTEAFF.

The chain carries TRBV6-5 and TRBJ2-1, with D possibly matching TRBD2 (5 bases). The V gene lost 8 bases and the J gene lost 6 bases, with 8 bases spanning the gap. In germline, CDR1 is MNHEY, CDR2 SVGAGI. CDR3 length: 11 amino acids. The CDR3 coding sequence is TGTGCCAGCGGAGGACCCAATGAGCAGTTCTTC. Amino acid sequence: CASGGPNEQFF.

The V gene is TRBV6-2 or TRBV6-3, the J gene TRBJ2-7; D is possibly TRBD2 (5 bases). V lost 2 bases and J lost 2, with 10 bases in between. CDR3 length equals 14 residues. Germline values: CDR1 MNHEY, CDR2 SVGEGT. CDR3 DNA sequence: TGTGCCAGCAGTTACCTAACTAGGACCTACGAGCAGTACTTC. Translating gives CASSYLTRTYEQYF.

The gene calls are TRBV28 and TRBJ2-7, with D possibly TRBD2 on 5 matching bases. The CDR3 runs to 12 residues. V lost 8 bases and J 2 bases, leaving 10 bases between the germline ends. The germline gives CDR1 MDHEN, CDR2 SYDVKM. CDR3 coding DNA: TGTGCCAGCCGGGATCCAACCTACGAGCAGTACTTC. This gives the protein CASRDPTYEQYF.